A single sample is the source of the 11 T cell receptor beta chains below, sequenced in a study of T cells in Graves' hyperthyroidism and ophthalmopathy. Template material for amplifying TCR beta CDR3 regions consisted of RNA transcripts. The HTBI primer set was used in a first-round RT-PCR of the TCR CDR3. TCRdb reprocessed the multiplex PCR reads via MiXCR and lists one record per CDR3 protein. The sample contains 330,000 or so distinct CDR3 sequences, about a sixth of which appear only once. The sequencing input was blood. The origin of the receptors is a middle-aged woman with Graves' ophthalmopathy.

The CDR3 loop reads CASSYASGAAYEQYF. The CDR3 DNA is TGTGCCAGCAGTTATGCTAGCGGGGCCGCCTACGAGCAGTACTTC. The V gene is TRBV6-5, the J gene TRBJ2-7, with 9 nucleotides matching TRBD2. This CDR3 has 15 residues. The germline V gene encodes CDR1 MNHEY and CDR2 SVGAGI. The ends lost 3 bases at V and 2 bases at J; junction bases unmatched: 5.

This clonotype occurred many times. The genes are TRBV19 and TRBJ1-2; D not resolved. CDR1 and CDR2 from the germline V gene are LNHDA and SQIVND (reference sequence). The CDR3 runs to 15 residues. V was pared by 5 bases and J by 0 bases, with 13 bases between. The CDR3 is CASSPLRTANYGYTF. The CDR3 DNA follows: TGTGCCAGTAGTCCATTGAGGACTGCTAACTATGGCTACACCTTC.

This clonotype was seen at least ten times. Just one base apart from a much larger clone, this may be a read error. The chain uses TRBV27 and TRBJ1-5, with D maybe TRBD1 (5 bases). The CDR3 consists of 13 residues. CDR1 is MNHEY and CDR2 is SMNVEV in the germline V gene (reference sequence). Trimming took off 5 bases at V and 5 bases at J, with 10 bases between the two ends. For the CDR3, the DNA is TGTGCCAGCAGTCAGGGCAGCGATCAGCCCCAGCATTTT. It translates to CASSQGSDQPQHF.

This clonotype was picked up many times. It may be a read error: a sequence one base away is much more abundant. The V and J genes are TRBV6-2 or TRBV6-3 and TRBJ2-5; D is uncertain. The CDR3 is 12 amino acids. In germline, CDR1 is MNHEY, CDR2 SVGEGT. Trimming left V 5 bases short and J 1 base short, with 5 bases between. CDR3 region: CASSKAQETQYF. CDR3 coding DNA: TGTGCCAGCAGTAAAGCCCAAGAGACCCAGTACTTC.

This clonotype was detected many times. This chain joins TRBV28 and TRBJ1-2; TRBD1 aligns across 8 bases. The CDR3 is 16 amino acids. V lost 4 bases and J lost 7; bases outside the gene matches: 14. Germline CDR1 reads MDHEN; CDR2 reads SYDVKM. The CDR3, as DNA: TGTGCCAGCAGTTCGAACCAAACCCCAGGGGGCGCTGGCTACACCTTC. Translated, it gives CASSSNQTPGGAGYTF.

This clonotype was counted many times. The genes are TRBV28 and TRBJ1-1, with a possible D match to TRBD1 (6 bases). V was shortened by 9 bases and J by 3 bases, with 23 bases between the two germline ends. The CDR3 runs 16 residues. The germline gives CDR1 MDHEN, CDR2 SYDVKM. The CDR3 is CARPELGGGADTEAFF. In DNA, the CDR3 is TGTGCCAGACCAGAGTTGGGGGGGGGCGCGGACACTGAAGCTTTCTTT.

This clonotype was seen ten or more times. The genes are TRBV7-2 and TRBJ2-7; D unresolved. Trimming left V 4 bases short and J 3 bases short, with 16 bases between. CDR1 and CDR2 from the germline V gene are SGHTA and FQGNSA. The CDR3 has 15 amino acids. The CDR3 bases are TGTGCCAGCAGCTCCGCCGTCATTCGAGACTACGAGCAGTACTTC. Encoded protein: CASSSAVIRDYEQYF.

This clonotype has at least ten counts. The V and J genes are TRBV28 and TRBJ1-6, with D unclear. This CDR3 region has 15 residues. Trimming left V 5 bases short and J 6 bases short, with 14 bases between. CDR1 and CDR2 (germline): MDHEN, SYDVKM. The CDR3 DNA follows: TGTGCCAGCAGTCCCCCCCCTCAGATTAATTCACCCCTCCACTTT. Its protein is CASSPPPQINSPLHF.

This clonotype has at least ten counts. This chain connects TRBV19 to TRBJ1-1; D is possibly TRBD1 (5 bases). This CDR3 comprises 13 residues. Between the trimmed V and J ends, which lost 6 bases and 2 bases, there was a span of 10 bases. Looked up from germline, CDR1 is LNHDA and CDR2 is SQIVND (reference sequence). The CDR3 region is CASRRDGNTEAFF. The DNA for the CDR3 is TGTGCCAGTAGACGGGACGGAAACACTGAAGCTTTCTTT.

This clonotype was picked up a small number of times. V is TRBV20-1 and J is TRBJ2-7, with TRBD2 matching 8 bases. CDR3 length: 14 residues. J was trimmed by 1 base and V by 2 bases; bases with no gene match: 4. Looked up from germline, CDR1 is DFQATT and CDR2 is SNEGSKA (reference sequence). Written as DNA, the CDR3 is TGCAGTGCTAGATTTGCTAGCGGGTCCTACGAGCAGTACTTC. This sequence encodes CSARFASGSYEQYF.

This clonotype was counted ten times or more. The chain links TRBV6-2 or TRBV6-3 to TRBJ2-5; D is ambiguous. The CDR3 covers 13 residues. CDR1 and CDR2 (germline): MNHEY, SVGEGT. The V and J ends lost 6 bases and 4 bases respectively, with 12 bases between them. In DNA, the CDR3 is TGTGCCAGCAGCGTTACCATCCCAGAGACCCAGTACTTC. Translating gives CASSVTIPETQYF.